Listed below are T cell receptor beta chains from one sample, sequenced in a study of cytomegalovirus exposure and HLA in healthy donors. Assay: immunoSEQ multiplex PCR; the TCRdb copy retains only in-frame clones and omits some. This table has more than 85,000 clones, 70% to 90% appearing once. Material for sequencing was PBMCs. The receptors stem from a man between 35 and 55 years old in good health and CMV-seronegative. Each CDR3 is given with its conserved first and last residue. D genes are given only for firm matches. The size entry is marked missing in some rows and otherwise reads once, few, many or a size class.

D	V	J	size	CDR3
TRBD2	TRBV9	TRBJ2-1	NA	CASSVLPAGGHNEQFF
TRBD1	TRBV6-5	TRBJ2-3	NA	CASRPGQDWGTQYF
NA	TRBV5-1	TRBJ2-2	NA	CASSLTGQGTGELFF
NA	TRBV27	TRBJ2-7	NA	CASSLGGAREQYF
TRBD1	TRBV28	TRBJ1-1	few	CASSKTGWNTEAFF
TRBD1	TRBV7-2	TRBJ2-1	NA	CASSPRTGDRFNNEQFF
TRBD1	TRBV5-1	TRBJ1-6	NA	CASRGDSYNSPLHF
NA	TRBV30	TRBJ2-3	NA	CAWRLAGDTQYF
TRBD1	TRBV11-3	TRBJ1-1	NA	CASSLEGQGGAFF
TRBD2	TRBV2	TRBJ2-3	NA	CASSLAAGGTVDTQYF
TRBD2	TRBV28	TRBJ2-5	NA	CASSLSGGGQETQYF
NA	TRBV9	TRBJ2-5	NA	CASSVVSSLGTQYF
NA	TRBV4-2	TRBJ1-6	NA	CASSQDGGRGYNSPLHF
TRBD1	TRBV5-1	TRBJ2-7	NA	CASSRQGPYEQYF
NA	TRBV6-5	TRBJ1-1	NA	CASTGNTEAFF
TRBD1	TRBV5-1	TRBJ1-1	once	CASSTEGQGYTEAFF
TRBD1	TRBV7-9	TRBJ1-1	NA	CASSGARGRGTEAFF
TRBD2	TRBV6-5	TRBJ2-7	once	CASKRAGVTYEQYF
NA	TRBV30	TRBJ1-2	NA	CAWSVSQGYTF
TRBD1	TRBV19	TRBJ1-2	few	CASSADRGPAASASRYGYTF
NA	TRBV28	TRBJ1-1	NA	CASSFLYPNTEAFF
TRBD1	TRBV7-9	TRBJ1-2	NA	CASSQGQNFNYGYTF
NA	TRBV7-8	TRBJ2-2	few	CASRESVNTGELFF
TRBD1	TRBV9	TRBJ1-4	NA	CASSVGGWGQRATNEKLFF
NA	TRBV30	TRBJ1-6	NA	CAWSTGVNSPLHF
NA	TRBV4-2	TRBJ1-1	NA	CASSQEGQNTEAFF
NA	TRBV7-2	TRBJ1-5	NA	CASSLVLGGNQPQHF
TRBD1	TRBV4-2	TRBJ2-6	NA	CASSQAGGSGANVLTF
NA	TRBV6-1	TRBJ2-6	NA	CASSDEVGASGANVLTF
TRBD1	TRBV7-8	TRBJ1-2	NA	CASSPVGTGVNYGYTF
NA	TRBV25-1	TRBJ1-1	NA	CASSAGAAFGTEAFF
NA	TRBV5-4	TRBJ2-1	NA	CASSLAPSWDEQFF
NA	TRBV7-9	TRBJ1-2	NA	CASSLGRDGGYTF
NA	TRBV6-1	TRBJ1-5	few	CASTRPATNQPQHF
TRBD1	TRBV19	TRBJ1-5	NA	CASSGKGANQPQHF
NA	TRBV29-1	TRBJ1-3	NA	CSVSNSGNTIYF
TRBD1	TRBV5-5	TRBJ1-1	NA	CASKTGARDTEAFF
NA	TRBV5-8	TRBJ2-3	NA	CASSFKGVLSTSTDTQYF